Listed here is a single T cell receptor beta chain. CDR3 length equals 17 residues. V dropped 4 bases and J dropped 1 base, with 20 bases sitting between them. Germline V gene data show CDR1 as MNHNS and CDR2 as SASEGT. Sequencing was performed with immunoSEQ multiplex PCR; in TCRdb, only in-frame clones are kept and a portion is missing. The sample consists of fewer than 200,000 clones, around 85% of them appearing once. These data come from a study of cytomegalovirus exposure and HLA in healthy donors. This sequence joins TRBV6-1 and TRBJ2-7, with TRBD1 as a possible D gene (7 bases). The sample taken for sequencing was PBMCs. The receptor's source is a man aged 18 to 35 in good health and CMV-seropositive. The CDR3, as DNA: TGTGCCAGCAGTGCAGGGGGGATCAGGATTTATTCCTACGAGCAGTACTTC. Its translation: CASSAGGIRIYSYEQYF.